The 20 T cell receptor beta chains in this list originate from one sample, sequenced in a study of T cell clones after liver transplantation. Measured with immunoSEQ multiplex PCR; TCRdb has only the in-frame clones, and not every one. Of 99,000 or so clones detected, 82% appear once; the ten largest clones hold 0.85% to 1%. The source was CD4+ T cells from blood, collected before liver transplant. All receptors derive from a human donor who received a liver transplant.

This clone was recorded once. The chain is built from TRBV6-5 and TRBJ1-1, with unresolved D. Germline lookup yields CDR1 MNHEY and CDR2 SVGAGI. Trimming removed 6 bases at V and 1 base at J, with 9 bases between. The CDR3 sequence is 13 residues long. CDR3 in amino acids: CASSLKSNTEAFF. DNA of the CDR3: TGTGCCAGCAGCCTAAAGTCGAACACTGAAGCTTTCTTT.

The gene calls are TRBV7-2 and TRBJ2-7, with D possibly being TRBD1 (5 bases). Trimming took off 0 bases at V and 0 bases at J, with 9 bases between the two ends. The CDR3 consists of 15 residues. Per the germline V gene, CDR1 is SGHTA and CDR2 is FQGNSA. DNA for the CDR3: TGTGCCAGCAGCTTAGCACCAGGGTTCTCCTACGAGCAGTACTTC. This sequence encodes CASSLAPGFSYEQYF. Full variable domain (outside the CDR3, taken from reference TRBV7-2 and TRBJ2-7): GAGVSQSPSNKVTEKGKDVELRCDPISGHTALYWYRQSLGQGLEFLIYFQGNSAPDKSGLPSDRFSAERTGGSVSTLTIQRTQQEDSAVYLCASSLAPGFSYEQYFGPGTRLTVT.

This clone was counted at least ten times. This chain uses TRBV9 with TRBJ2-2, with TRBD2 identical over 7 bases. The CDR3 has 15 residues. The ends lost 0 bases at V and 6 bases at J; junction bases unmatched: 5. CDR1 and CDR2 from the germline V gene are SGDLS and YYNGEE. As DNA, the CDR3 is TGTGCCAGCAGCGTAGAAGGGAGGGGAGCCGGGGAGCTGTTTTTT. Its protein product is CASSVEGRGAGELFF.

This chain joins TRBV5-1 and TRBJ1-2, with D possibly being TRBD1 (5 bases). The V gene lost 0 bases and the J gene lost 0 bases, with 9 bases spanning the gap. Germline CDR1 SGHRS, CDR2 YFSETQ. The CDR3 sequence is 15 residues long. The CDR3 sequence is CASSLGTTTNYGYTF. The CDR3 DNA sequence: TGCGCCAGCAGCTTGGGGACAACAACTAACTATGGCTACACCTTC.

The gene calls are TRBV19 and TRBJ1-3; 7 positions match TRBD1. The CDR3 contains 14 residues. The J segment lost 4 bases and the V segment lost 6 bases, leaving 6 bases of the junction unmatched. The V gene's germline CDR1 is LNHDA and CDR2 SQIVND (reference sequence). CDR3 in DNA: TGTGCCAGTAGCGACAGGGTTTTGGGAAACACCATATATTTT. This codes for CASSDRVLGNTIYF.

J is TRBJ2-3 and V is TRBV27; D tentatively fits TRBD1 or TRBD2 (5 bases each). This CDR3 comprises 16 residues. The germline CDR1 and CDR2 sequences are MNHEY and SMNVEV (reference sequence). Trimming took 4 bases from V and 7 from J, leaving 21 bases between them. The CDR3 DNA follows: TGTGCCAGCAGTTCACCGGGGCCTAGGGTTGGTAATACGCAGTATTTT. Residues: CASSSPGPRVGNTQYF.

The chain employs TRBV19 and TRBJ1-5; 10 positions match TRBD1. Germline trimming cut 4 bases from V and 6 bases from J; bases unmatched to any gene: 3. Germline V gene sequence: CDR1 LNHDA, CDR2 SQIVND (reference sequence). The CDR3 sequence is 14 residues long. CDR3 nucleotide sequence: TGTGCCAGTAGTACGAGGGACAGGGGTCAGCCCCAGCATTTT. It translates to CASSTRDRGQPQHF.

This clone was counted a single time. The J gene is TRBJ2-7, the V gene TRBV29-1, with 9 bases matching TRBD1. The junction had 8 bases not matched to a gene; V was cut back by 7 bases and J by 4 bases. CDR1 and CDR2 from the germline V gene are SQVTM and ANQGSEA. The CDR3 is 13 residues long. CDR3 sequence reads: CSALGQGRYEQYF. The CDR3, as DNA: TGCAGCGCATTAGGACAGGGGCGGTACGAGCAGTACTTC.

V and J are TRBV20-1 and TRBJ2-5; D is uncertain. Germline V gene data show CDR1 as DFQATT and CDR2 as SNEGSKA (reference sequence). V was shortened by 3 bases and J by 4 bases, with 6 bases between the two germline ends. The CDR3 contains 11 residues. The CDR3 is CSARPGETQYF. In DNA form, the CDR3 reads TGCAGTGCTAGGCCCGGAGAGACCCAGTACTTC.

In this sample, this clone turned up a few times. The chain employs TRBV19 and TRBJ2-2; 9 bases fit TRBD2. The CDR3 is made up of 16 amino acids. V shed 6 bases and J 2 bases; nucleotides not matched to a gene: 7. The germline CDR1 and CDR2 sequences are LNHDA and SQIVND (reference sequence). The CDR3 protein is CASSLMTSGNTGELFF. As DNA, the CDR3 is TGTGCCAGTAGCCTGATGACTAGCGGCAACACCGGGGAGCTGTTTTTT.

This clone was found once. The J gene is TRBJ2-2, the V gene TRBV4-2; 12 bases match TRBD1. The germline V gene encodes CDR1 LGHNA and CDR2 YNFKEQ. The J segment lost 7 bases and the V segment lost 3 bases, leaving 9 bases of the junction unmatched. The CDR3 is 17 residues long. Here the CDR3 DNA reads TGTGCCAGCAGCCACTCATCGGGACAGGGGGCTAACGGGGAGCTGTTTTTT. Translated, it gives CASSHSSGQGANGELFF.

The chain joins TRBV7-9 to TRBJ1-5; D unresolved. CDR1 is SEHNR and CDR2 is FQNEAQ in the germline V gene (reference sequence). The ends were cut back, 3 bases at V and 5 bases at J, with 14 bases in the middle. CDR3 length: 15 amino acids. The CDR3 sequence is CASSLVGEPDQPQHF. DNA for the CDR3: TGTGCCAGCAGCTTGGTGGGCGAGCCCGATCAGCCCCAGCATTTT. Filled out from reference TRBV7-9 and TRBJ1-5, the complete variable domain reads DTGVSQNPRHKITKRGQNVTFRCDPISEHNRLYWYRQTLGQGPEFLTYFQNEAQLEKSRLLSDRFSAERPKGSFSTLEIQRTEQGDSAMYLCASSLVGEPDQPQHFGDGTRLSIL.

V and J are TRBV5-1 and TRBJ2-3; 8 bases are shared with TRBD1. Germline values: CDR1 SGHRS, CDR2 YFSETQ. V was clipped by 9 bases and J by 0 bases; unmatched bases: 3. The CDR3 loop spans 13 amino acids. CDR3 amino acids: CATRQGSTDTQYF. CDR3 bases: TGCGCCACACGACAGGGGAGCACAGATACGCAGTATTTT.

V and J are TRBV6-1 and TRBJ2-2, with D unclear. The CDR3 totals 14 residues. Germline-derived CDR1 and CDR2 are MNHNS and SASEGT. Trimming stripped 6 bases from V and 5 bases from J, with 13 bases between. CDR3 nucleotides: TGTGCCAGCAGGGCGCAACCTTCTACCGGGGAGCTGTTTTTT. It yields the protein CASRAQPSTGELFF.

The V and J genes are TRBV7-6 and TRBJ1-1; the D gene is possibly TRBD1 (6 bases). Germline CDR1 SGHVS, CDR2 FNYEAQ. CDR3 length: 16 amino acids. Trimming removed 5 bases at V and 2 bases at J, with 18 bases between. The CDR3 loop is CASSGSSRTANTEAFF. CDR3 DNA: TGTGCCAGCAGCGGCTCCTCACGGACAGCCAACACTGAAGCTTTCTTT.

DNA for the CDR3: TGTGCCAGCAGCGCGGGAGGAGCGGGATCTGGCTACGAGCAGTACTTC. This gives the protein CASSAGGAGSGYEQYF. The chain joins TRBV5-6 to TRBJ2-7; 8 bases match TRBD2. Germline V gene lookup returns CDR1 SGHDT and CDR2 YYEEEE. V shed 4 bases and J 3 bases; nucleotides not matched to a gene: 12. The CDR3 is made up of 16 amino acids.

The gene calls are TRBV27 and TRBJ1-6, with TRBD1 matching 10 bases. Germline values: CDR1 MNHEY, CDR2 SMNVEV (reference sequence). The CDR3 is made up of 16 amino acids. V was pared by 5 bases and J by 9 bases, with 10 bases of the junction left unmatched. This CDR3 is CASSPHGQGVGSPLHF. CDR3 DNA sequence: TGTGCCAGCAGTCCCCACGGACAGGGGGTAGGTTCACCCCTCCACTTT.

The V and J genes are TRBV7-2 and TRBJ2-7, with 9 bases aligning to TRBD1. With V trimmed by 4 bases and J by 2 bases, 6 bases remained unmatched. The CDR3 extends over 15 amino acids. Germline V gene lookup returns CDR1 SGHTA and CDR2 FQGNSA. CDR3 nucleotide sequence: TGTGCCAGCAGCTCCGACAGGGGGTATACCTACGAGCAGTACTTC. Its protein is CASSSDRGYTYEQYF.

Here the CDR3 reads CASSPGTRTRSNQPQHF. CDR3 DNA sequence: TGTGCCAGCAGCCCCGGGACCCGGACTAGGAGCAATCAGCCCCAGCATTTT. The chain uses TRBV7-8 and TRBJ1-5; maybe TRBD1 (5 bases). CDR1 SGHVS and CDR2 FQNEAQ come from the germline V gene. The ends were cut back, 5 bases at V and 1 base at J, with 18 bases in the middle. This CDR3 comprises 17 residues.

In regard to this clone: Other DNA sequences in the same sample also yield this CDR3. The genes are TRBV7-3 and TRBJ1-6, with 7 positions matching TRBD1. This CDR3 region has 15 residues. V shed 0 bases, J shed 7 bases, and the junction held 3 bases outside the gene matches. The germline V gene encodes CDR1 SGHTA and CDR2 FQGTGA. CDR3 nucleotide sequence: TGTGCCAGCAGCTTAACGGGACAGATAAATTCACCCCTCCACTTT. As protein: CASSLTGQINSPLHF.